Below are 9 T cell receptor beta chains sequenced from a single sample in a study of beta chain features in type 1 diabetes. What was sequenced were expressed TCRB transcripts, since all of the isolated RNA had been reverse transcribed. The protocol was immunoSEQ multiplex PCR, while the TCRdb copy is restricted to in-frame clones and leaves out a portion. This sample has about 450,000 clones; 9.5% to 12% occur once, and the top ten carry approximately 0.05%. Sequences were obtained from naive CD4+ T cells from blood. These receptors all stem from a woman aged 18-29 years in good health.

The rearrangement links TRBV4-2 to TRBJ2-3; unclear D gene. CDR3 size: 12 residues. CDR1 LGHNA and CDR2 YNFKEQ come from the germline V gene. V shed 0 bases and J shed 7 bases, with 5 bases lying between them. Written as DNA, the CDR3 is TGTGCCAGCAGCCAAGAGGGAAATACGCAGTATTTT. It specifies CASSQEGNTQYF.

This clone turned up a few times. The rearrangement uses TRBV4-1 and TRBJ2-3, with 10 bases that match TRBD2. The CDR3 is made up of 15 amino acids. The V and J ends lost 4 bases and 5 bases, in that order; junction bases with no gene match: 6. Per germline, CDR1 MGHRA and CDR2 YSYEKL. The CDR3 region has the DNA TGCGCCAGCAGCCGTCTAGCGGGGGAGGGAGATACGCAGTATTTT. Translated, it gives CASSRLAGEGDTQYF.

This sequence joins TRBV7-3 and TRBJ1-1; D not resolved. V gave up 0 bases and J gave up 4 bases, with 9 bases separating them. Germline V lookup: CDR1 SGHTA, CDR2 FQGTGA. The CDR3 covers 14 residues. The CDR3 protein is CASSLTSSGTEAFF. The CDR3 nucleotides read TGTGCCAGCAGCTTAACGTCATCGGGCACTGAAGCTTTCTTT.

This clone was found a few times. The chain has TRBV21-1 and TRBJ2-3; the D segment call TRBD1 is taken from the table without a DNA check. TRBV21-1 is designated a pseudogene. This CDR3 is built from 16 residues. The CDR3 DNA follows: TGTGCCAGCAGCAGGGGGCCCCGGACTGTCACAGATACGCAGTATTTT. This codes for CASSRGPRTVTDTQYF.

In this sample, this clone turned up a few times. The chain links TRBV9 to TRBJ2-3, with 7 nucleotides matching TRBD2. V lost 5 bases, J lost 3 bases, and 6 bases stayed unmatched. Germline V lookup: CDR1 SGDLS, CDR2 YYNGEE. The CDR3 is made up of 14 amino acids. As DNA, the CDR3 is TGTGCCAGCAGGGCCGGGACTAAAACAGATACGCAGTATTTT. Protein: CASRAGTKTDTQYF.

In the case of this clone: Compared with germline, one end of the junction differs, possibly owing to a read error. This sample includes further DNA sequences coding for the same CDR3. This chain connects TRBV7-2 to TRBJ2-5, with 8 bases fitting TRBD1. The CDR3 is 14 residues long. Germline CDR1 and CDR2: SGHTA and FQGNSA. CDR3 region: CASSLEGGQARPDF. Written as DNA, the CDR3 is TGTGCCAGCAGCTTAGAGGGGGGACAGGCCCGGCCGGACTTC.

The V and J genes are TRBV10-3 and TRBJ1-6; tentatively, D is TRBD1 (5 bases). V lost 4 bases, J lost 10 bases, and 17 bases lay in between. Looked up from germline, CDR1 is ENHRY and CDR2 is SYGVKD. The CDR3 totals 15 residues. CDR3 sequence reads: CAISGAGTEISPLHF. CDR3 sequence (DNA): TGTGCCATCAGTGGCGCTGGGACCGAAATCTCACCCCTCCACTTT.

The chain joins TRBV7-9 to TRBJ1-2, with 7 bases matching TRBD1. Germline trimming cut 3 bases from V and 6 bases from J; bases unmatched to any gene: 1. Germline V CDR1 and CDR2: SEHNR, FQNEAQ (reference sequence). The CDR3 covers 12 residues. CDR3 DNA sequence: TGTGCCAGCAGCTTTGACAGGGATGGCTACACCTTC. Amino acid sequence: CASSFDRDGYTF.

The genes are TRBV30 and TRBJ2-5; D possibly uses TRBD1 or TRBD2 (5 bases each). The CDR3 spans 11 residues. Germline V gene lookup returns CDR1 GTSNPN and CDR2 SVGIG (reference sequence). Here the CDR3 reads CGGGFVETQYF. The CDR3 DNA is TGTGGTGGGGGTTTTGTAGAGACCCAGTACTTC.